This TCR beta chain originates from a study of T cells in Graves' hyperthyroidism and ophthalmopathy. The CDR3 spans 14 residues. Germline V gene sequence: CDR1 DFQATT, CDR2 SNEGSKA (reference sequence). Trimming left V 2 bases short and J 2 bases short, with 12 bases between. This clonotype was detected ten times or more. RNA transcripts were the template for amplifying TCR beta CDR3 regions. TCR CDR3 underwent first-round RT-PCR with the HTBI primer set. TCRdb redid the calling of the multiplex PCR reads with MiXCR, one entry per CDR3 protein. This table holds some 320,000 distinct CDR3 sequences, approximately 13% found once. Lactation, pregnancy, other autoimmune disease or uncontrolled infection led to exclusion of patients.

The gene calls are TRBV20-1 and TRBJ1-1; D gene uncertain. The source is a woman aged 40-49 years with Graves' ophthalmopathy. The sample taken for sequencing was blood. CDR3 protein: CSARKGTDNTEAFF. The CDR3 nucleotides read TGCAGTGCTAGAAAAGGCACGGACAACACTGAAGCTTTCTTT.